A selection of T cell receptor beta chains follows, all from one sample in a study of blood T cells in healthy people across ages. One entry per CDR3 protein, called by TCRdb with MiXCR from the 5' RACE reads. This table holds about 720,000 distinct CDR3 sequences, 20% to 25% found once. These same data were also listed under a study on T cells of mothers and their children.

The sequenced sample consisted of blood. The receptors were sampled from a boy younger than 18 in good health. Each CDR3 is given with its conserved first and last residue. A D gene is named only where the DNA matches it firmly. Expanded clones are given a class, and other clones once, few, many or no size at all.

j_call: TRBJ2-7; clone_size: few; v_call: TRBV30; d_call: TRBD1; cdr3_aa: CAWSKSGTVSYEQYF; cdr3_nt: TGTGCCTGGAGTAAATCCGGGACAGTGTCCTACGAGCAGTACTTC
j_call: TRBJ2-7; clone_size: NA; v_call: TRBV5-1; d_call: NA; cdr3_aa: CASSLAGGWQEQYF; cdr3_nt: TGCGCCAGCAGCTTGGCGGGGGGCTGGCAGGAGCAGTACTTC
j_call: TRBJ2-6; clone_size: NA; v_call: TRBV6-4; d_call: NA; cdr3_aa: CASSDSPGAGSGANVLTF; cdr3_nt: TGTGCCAGCAGTGACTCCCCAGGGGCGGGTTCTGGGGCCAACGTCCTGACTTTC
j_call: TRBJ1-2; clone_size: few; v_call: TRBV29-1; d_call: NA; cdr3_aa: CSVRQTLNYGYTF; cdr3_nt: TGCAGCGTTAGACAGACGCTTAACTATGGCTACACCTTC
j_call: TRBJ2-3; clone_size: NA; v_call: TRBV5-1; d_call: TRBD2; cdr3_aa: CASSRTSGDTDTQYF; cdr3_nt: TGCGCCAGCAGCCGGACTAGCGGGGACACAGATACGCAGTATTTT
j_call: TRBJ2-4; clone_size: few; v_call: TRBV29-1; d_call: NA; cdr3_aa: CSSDSGGIQYF; cdr3_nt: TGCAGCTCGGACTCCGGGGGCATTCAGTACTTC
j_call: TRBJ2-5; clone_size: NA; v_call: TRBV12-5; d_call: TRBD1; cdr3_aa: CASGPGQGLRETQYF; cdr3_nt: TGTGCTAGTGGGCCGGGACAGGGGTTGCGAGAGACCCAGTACTTC
j_call: TRBJ2-2; clone_size: few; v_call: TRBV12-3/TRBV12-4; d_call: NA; cdr3_aa: CASSRSGTSTGELLF; cdr3_nt: TGTGCCAGCAGCCGTTCCGGGACATCCACCGGGGAGCTGCTTTTT
j_call: TRBJ1-2; clone_size: large; v_call: TRBV9; d_call: NA; cdr3_aa: CASSVTELIGGYTF; cdr3_nt: TGTGCCAGCAGCGTGACAGAGCTAATAGGTGGCTACACCTTC
j_call: TRBJ1-3; clone_size: NA; v_call: TRBV20-1; d_call: NA; cdr3_aa: CSANSGNGNTIYF; cdr3_nt: TGCAGTGCTAATTCAGGAAATGGAAACACCATATATTTT
j_call: TRBJ1-4; clone_size: NA; v_call: TRBV6-6; d_call: NA; cdr3_aa: CASRMTEINEKLFF; cdr3_nt: TGTGCCAGCAGGATGACGGAAATTAATGAAAAACTGTTTTTT
j_call: TRBJ2-5; clone_size: NA; v_call: TRBV29-1; d_call: NA; cdr3_aa: CSAEAQVQETQYF; cdr3_nt: TGCAGCGCCGAGGCACAGGTCCAAGAGACCCAGTACTTC
j_call: TRBJ1-5; clone_size: NA; v_call: TRBV28; d_call: NA; cdr3_aa: CASSLPQGSQPQHF; cdr3_nt: TGTGCCAGCAGTTTGCCGCAGGGGAGTCAGCCCCAGCATTTT
j_call: TRBJ1-4; clone_size: NA; v_call: TRBV7-8; d_call: NA; cdr3_aa: CASSQSSGAFGEKLFF; cdr3_nt: TGTGCCAGCAGTCAAAGCTCAGGGGCGTTTGGGGAAAAACTGTTTTTT
j_call: TRBJ2-7; clone_size: few; v_call: TRBV15; d_call: TRBD1; cdr3_aa: CATSRTGDYEQYF; cdr3_nt: TGTGCCACCAGCAGGACAGGGGACTACGAGCAGTACTTC
j_call: TRBJ2-3; clone_size: NA; v_call: TRBV12-3/TRBV12-4; d_call: TRBD2; cdr3_aa: CASSVTSGRSLTNTQYF; cdr3_nt: TGTGCCAGCAGTGTGACTAGCGGGAGATCCCTCACAAATACGCAGTATTTT
j_call: TRBJ1-3; clone_size: NA; v_call: TRBV10-2; d_call: TRBD1; cdr3_aa: CASSESSQGLRNTIYF; cdr3_nt: TGCGCCAGCAGTGAGTCGTCACAGGGGCTCCGAAACACCATATATTTT
j_call: TRBJ1-1; clone_size: few; v_call: TRBV18; d_call: TRBD1; cdr3_aa: CVSSPTSSTHRGAEAFF; cdr3_nt: TGTGTCAGCTCACCAACCTCATCAACCCACAGGGGCGCTGAAGCTTTCTTT
j_call: TRBJ2-5; clone_size: NA; v_call: TRBV4-2; d_call: NA; cdr3_aa: CASSQSTETQYF; cdr3_nt: TGTGCCAGCAGCCAAAGTACGGAGACCCAGTACTTC
j_call: TRBJ1-5; clone_size: NA; v_call: TRBV19; d_call: TRBD1; cdr3_aa: CASNQDRARNQPQHF; cdr3_nt: TGTGCCAGTAACCAAGACAGGGCTCGAAATCAGCCCCAGCATTTT
j_call: TRBJ2-5; clone_size: many; v_call: TRBV10-3; d_call: NA; cdr3_aa: CAISDASSSEETQYF; cdr3_nt: TGTGCCATCAGTGACGCCTCCTCCAGTGAAGAGACCCAGTACTTC
j_call: TRBJ2-2; clone_size: NA; v_call: TRBV24-1; d_call: NA; cdr3_aa: CATSGGQHNTGELFF; cdr3_nt: TGTGCCACCAGTGGGGGACAACACAACACCGGGGAGCTGTTTTTT
j_call: TRBJ2-4; clone_size: many; v_call: TRBV27; d_call: NA; cdr3_aa: CASSSGLAKNIQYF; cdr3_nt: TGTGCCAGCAGTTCGGGACTGGCTAAAAACATTCAGTACTTC
j_call: TRBJ1-6; clone_size: few; v_call: TRBV12-3/TRBV12-4; d_call: NA; cdr3_aa: CASSFSRTTPLHF; cdr3_nt: TGTGCCAGCAGTTTTTCCCGGACGACACCCCTCCACTTT
j_call: TRBJ2-1; clone_size: NA; v_call: TRBV5-1; d_call: NA; cdr3_aa: CASSDDRLFNNEQFF; cdr3_nt: TGCGCCAGTAGCGATGACAGGTTGTTTAACAATGAGCAGTTCTTC
j_call: TRBJ2-3; clone_size: NA; v_call: TRBV20-1; d_call: NA; cdr3_aa: CSAPGPSWGYTQYF; cdr3_nt: TGCAGTGCACCGGGACCCAGCTGGGGTTATACGCAGTATTTT
j_call: TRBJ2-7; clone_size: NA; v_call: TRBV27; d_call: NA; cdr3_aa: CASSISGQAYGQYF; cdr3_nt: TGTGCCAGCAGTATATCCGGCCAGGCCTACGGGCAGTACTTC
j_call: TRBJ2-2; clone_size: few; v_call: TRBV12-3/TRBV12-4; d_call: TRBD2; cdr3_aa: CASSLFSRGLYYTGELLF; cdr3_nt: TGTGCCAGCAGTTTATTCAGTAGGGGACTATACTACACCGGGGAGCTGCTTTTT
j_call: TRBJ1-4; clone_size: few; v_call: TRBV12-3/TRBV12-4; d_call: NA; cdr3_aa: CASSSTVNEKLFF; cdr3_nt: TGTGCCAGCAGTTCGACAGTTAATGAAAAACTGTTTTTT
j_call: TRBJ1-5; clone_size: few; v_call: TRBV29-1; d_call: TRBD1; cdr3_aa: CSVWTGGIDQPQHF; cdr3_nt: TGCAGCGTCTGGACAGGGGGCATCGATCAGCCCCAGCATTTT
j_call: TRBJ2-5; clone_size: NA; v_call: TRBV9; d_call: TRBD2; cdr3_aa: CASSVGTSAPRGNEETQYF; cdr3_nt: TGTGCCAGCAGTGTAGGGACTAGCGCTCCCCGGGGGAACGAAGAGACCCAGTACTTC
j_call: TRBJ2-1; clone_size: few; v_call: TRBV29-1; d_call: TRBD2; cdr3_aa: CSVEAQDPTDGGRSRGYNEQFF; cdr3_nt: TGCAGCGTTGAAGCGCAGGACCCCACGGATGGCGGGAGAAGTAGAGGCTACAATGAGCAGTTCTTC
j_call: TRBJ2-3; clone_size: NA; v_call: TRBV6-1; d_call: NA; cdr3_aa: CASSEVGTRGTDTQYF; cdr3_nt: TGTGCCAGCAGTGAAGTCGGGACGCGCGGGACAGATACGCAGTATTTT
j_call: TRBJ2-5; clone_size: few; v_call: TRBV11-3; d_call: TRBD2; cdr3_aa: CASSSSGSKGTQYF; cdr3_nt: TGTGCCAGCAGCTCTAGCGGGAGTAAAGGGACCCAGTACTTC
j_call: TRBJ2-5; clone_size: NA; v_call: TRBV5-1; d_call: TRBD2; cdr3_aa: CASSFSAGGLQETQYF; cdr3_nt: TGCGCCAGCAGCTTTTCGGCGGGGGGCCTTCAAGAGACCCAGTACTTC
j_call: TRBJ2-3; clone_size: NA; v_call: TRBV3-1; d_call: TRBD1; cdr3_aa: CASSQRDRSTDTQYF; cdr3_nt: TGTGCCAGCAGCCAGCGGGACAGGAGCACAGATACGCAGTATTTT
j_call: TRBJ2-3; clone_size: NA; v_call: TRBV5-4; d_call: NA; cdr3_aa: CASSLEQGPSTDTQYF; cdr3_nt: TGTGCCAGCAGCTTGGAACAGGGTCCTAGCACAGATACACAGTATTTT
j_call: TRBJ1-1; clone_size: few; v_call: TRBV7-8; d_call: NA; cdr3_aa: CASSLARGNTEAFF; cdr3_nt: TGTGCCAGCAGCTTAGCGCGAGGGAACACTGAAGCTTTCTTT
j_call: TRBJ2-7; clone_size: few; v_call: TRBV7-6; d_call: NA; cdr3_aa: CASSSQVMYEQYF; cdr3_nt: TGTGCCAGCAGCTCTCAGGTGATGTACGAGCAGTACTTC
j_call: TRBJ1-4; clone_size: few; v_call: TRBV20-1; d_call: TRBD1; cdr3_aa: CSALDRGSEKLFF; cdr3_nt: TGCAGTGCCTTGGACAGGGGTAGTGAAAAACTGTTTTTT
j_call: TRBJ1-6; clone_size: NA; v_call: TRBV28; d_call: NA; cdr3_aa: CASSWGGVGGASLHF; cdr3_nt: TGTGCCAGCAGTTGGGGTGGAGTAGGAGGAGCTTCCCTCCACTTT
j_call: TRBJ2-7; clone_size: few; v_call: TRBV5-1; d_call: TRBD1; cdr3_aa: CASRFGQGGSYEQYF; cdr3_nt: TGCGCCAGCAGATTTGGACAGGGGGGTTCCTACGAGCAGTACTTC
j_call: TRBJ2-5; clone_size: many; v_call: TRBV7-2; d_call: NA; cdr3_aa: CASSVRGETQYF; cdr3_nt: TGTGCCAGCAGCGTCCGGGGAGAGACCCAGTACTTC
j_call: TRBJ2-7; clone_size: few; v_call: TRBV4-3; d_call: TRBD1; cdr3_aa: CASSQVGTGDEQYF; cdr3_nt: TGCGCCAGCAGCCAAGTGGGGACAGGGGACGAGCAGTACTTC
j_call: TRBJ2-5; clone_size: NA; v_call: TRBV5-6; d_call: NA; cdr3_aa: CASSLGDLQETQYF; cdr3_nt: TGCGCCAGCAGCTTGGGGGACCTACAAGAGACCCAGTACTTC
j_call: TRBJ2-3; clone_size: few; v_call: TRBV7-9; d_call: TRBD1; cdr3_aa: CASSSTGTASTDTQYF; cdr3_nt: TGTGCCAGCAGCTCAACCGGGACAGCCAGCACAGATACGCAGTATTTT
j_call: TRBJ2-5; clone_size: NA; v_call: TRBV7-2; d_call: TRBD1; cdr3_aa: CASARTGGRETQYF; cdr3_nt: TGTGCCAGTGCCAGGACAGGGGGGAGGGAGACCCAGTACTTC
j_call: TRBJ2-5; clone_size: NA; v_call: TRBV7-8; d_call: NA; cdr3_aa: CASTILTGGWETQYF; cdr3_nt: TGCGCCAGCACCATCCTCACGGGTGGCTGGGAGACCCAGTACTTC
j_call: TRBJ2-1; clone_size: NA; v_call: TRBV7-9; d_call: TRBD2; cdr3_aa: CASSQGDGGGGYNEQFF; cdr3_nt: TGTGCCAGCAGCCAAGGGGATGGCGGGGGTGGCTACAATGAGCAGTTCTTC
j_call: TRBJ2-1; clone_size: NA; v_call: TRBV5-6; d_call: NA; cdr3_aa: CASSMTDQPPFNEQFF; cdr3_nt: TGTGCCAGCAGCATGACAGACCAGCCACCGTTCAATGAGCAGTTCTTC
j_call: TRBJ2-5; clone_size: NA; v_call: TRBV5-6; d_call: TRBD1; cdr3_aa: CASSGTGGTQYF; cdr3_nt: TGTGCCAGCAGCGGGACAGGTGGTACCCAGTACTTC
j_call: TRBJ2-7; clone_size: few; v_call: TRBV4-1; d_call: NA; cdr3_aa: CASSQLAARAYEQYF; cdr3_nt: TGCGCCAGCAGCCAATTGGCAGCACGAGCCTACGAGCAGTACTTC